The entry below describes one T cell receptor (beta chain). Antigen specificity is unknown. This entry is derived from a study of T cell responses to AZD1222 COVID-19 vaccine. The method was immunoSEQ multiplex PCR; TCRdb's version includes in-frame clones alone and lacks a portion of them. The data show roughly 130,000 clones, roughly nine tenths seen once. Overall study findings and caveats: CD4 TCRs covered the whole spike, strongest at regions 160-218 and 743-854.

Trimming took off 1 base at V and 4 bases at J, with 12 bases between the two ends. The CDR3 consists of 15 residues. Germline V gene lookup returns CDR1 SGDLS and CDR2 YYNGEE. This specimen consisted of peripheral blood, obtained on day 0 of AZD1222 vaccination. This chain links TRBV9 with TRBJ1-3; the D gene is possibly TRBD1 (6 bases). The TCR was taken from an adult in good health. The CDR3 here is CASSVTGQLGNTIYF. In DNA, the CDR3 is TGTGCCAGCAGCGTAACCGGACAGTTAGGAAACACCATATATTTT.